This passage covers 30 T cell receptor beta chains from one sample sequenced in a study of T cells in Graves' hyperthyroidism and ophthalmopathy (dated 2019 in TCRdb). The method was multiplex PCR. Sequenced using an Illumina HiSeq 2000. The TCR beta CDR3 regions were amplified from the RNA transcripts. A first-round RT-PCR of the TCR CDR3 used the HTBI primer set with the Qiagen OneStep RT-PCR kit. TCRdb reworked the public reads: Q25 trimming with fastp, MiXCR clone assembly, productive beta chains retained. Each entry is one CDR3 protein sequence, shown with its most common DNA and genes. This sample has 89,000 or so distinct CDR3 sequences in its table, and roughly 39% of those were observed once. The ten largest clones represent roughly a tenth of the sample. Sequenced material: peripheral blood or thyroid tissue (not recorded which). The receptor source for this set is a woman between 25 and 40 years old with Graves' hyperthyroidism.

The chain recombines TRBV30 with TRBJ2-5, with TRBD2 identical over 12 bases. The germline gives CDR1 GTSNPN, CDR2 SVGIG (reference sequence). CDR3 length equals 18 residues. V lost 4 bases and J lost 5; bases outside the gene matches: 17. The CDR3 reads CAWKPPGLAGLGGETQYF. For the CDR3, the DNA is TGTGCCTGGAAGCCTCCGGGACTAGCGGGTCTCGGCGGGGAGACCCAGTACTTC.

This clonotype was recorded many times. The chain employs TRBV12-3 or TRBV12-4 and TRBJ1-5, with 7 bases lining up with TRBD1. This CDR3 spans 14 amino acids. Unmatched junction bases numbered 1, after V lost 5 bases and J lost 0 bases. The CDR3 sequence is CASSQGGSNQPQHF. CDR3 in DNA: TGTGCCAGCAGTCAGGGGGGTAGCAATCAGCCCCAGCATTTT.

Many counts were recorded for this clonotype. V is TRBV29-1 and J is TRBJ1-2; 8 bases agree with TRBD1. CDR3 length equals 12 residues. The junction had 4 bases not matched to a gene; V was cut back by 6 bases and J by 4 bases. Germline V CDR1 and CDR2: SQVTM, ANQGSEA. CDR3 protein: CSVPDRGYGYTF. The CDR3 region has the DNA TGCAGCGTCCCAGACAGGGGCTATGGCTACACCTTC.

In its sample, this clonotype was seen many times. The chain combines TRBV7-3 with TRBJ2-3; D gene unclear. The CDR3 loop spans 13 amino acids. Germline loops: CDR1 SGHTA, CDR2 FQGTGA. V shed 5 bases and J shed 4 bases, with 10 bases lying between them. The CDR3 loop is CASSRGVPDTQYF. The DNA of the CDR3 is TGTGCCAGCAGCCGCGGAGTTCCAGATACGCAGTATTTT.

This clonotype has ten or more counts. V usage is TRBV7-9 and J usage is TRBJ1-4; D is uncertain. Germline-derived CDR1 and CDR2 are SEHNR and FQNEAQ (reference sequence). The CDR3 has 16 residues. Trimming took 4 bases from V and 8 from J, leaving 20 bases between them. The CDR3 loop reads CASSSIMDAFLEKLFF. The CDR3 nucleotides read TGTGCCAGCAGCTCCATAATGGACGCTTTCCTGGAAAAACTGTTTTTT. The complete variable domain, with remaining parts taken from reference TRBV7-9 and TRBJ1-4, reads DTGVSQNPRHKITKRGQNVTFRCDPISEHNRLYWYRQTLGQGPEFLTYFQNEAQLEKSRLLSDRFSAERPKGSFSTLEIQRTEQGDSAMYLCASSSIMDAFLEKLFFGSGTQLSVL.

V gene TRBV7-9 combines with J gene TRBJ1-6; 8 bases are shared with TRBD1. In germline, CDR1 is SEHNR, CDR2 FQNEAQ (reference sequence). The CDR3 loop spans 14 amino acids. With V trimmed by 7 bases and J by 3 bases, 2 bases remained unmatched. The CDR3 region is CASTGQGYNSPLHF. CDR3 nucleotide sequence: TGTGCCAGCACCGGACAGGGCTATAATTCACCCCTCCACTTT. Full variable domain (remainder filled in from reference TRBV7-9 and TRBJ1-6): DTGVSQNPRHKITKRGQNVTFRCDPISEHNRLYWYRQTLGQGPEFLTYFQNEAQLEKSRLLSDRFSAERPKGSFSTLEIQRTEQGDSAMYLCASTGQGYNSPLHFGNGTRLTVT.

In regard to this clonotype: This sequence may be a read error, since a much larger clone differs from it by one base. The chain couples TRBV12-3 or TRBV12-4 to TRBJ1-1; D is unresolved. This CDR3 comprises 15 residues. V lost 6 bases and J 5 bases, leaving 19 bases between the germline ends. The CDR3 region is CASRFPGWDSTEAFF. The CDR3 bases are TGTGCCAGCAGGTTTCCTGGGTGGGATTCGACTGAAGCTTTCTTT.

This clonotype has at least ten counts. This sequence joins TRBV7-9 and TRBJ1-2; TRBD1 might be the D (6 bases). V lost 5 bases to trimming and J lost 5 bases, with 18 bases between them. The CDR3 runs to 15 residues. CDR1 is SEHNR, CDR2 FQNEAQ, per germline (reference sequence). The CDR3 DNA follows: TGTGCCAGCAGCCCACCAGGGGTCCTTTGGTATGGCTACACCTTC. This translates into CASSPPGVLWYGYTF. Using reference TRBV7-9 and TRBJ1-2 for the parts outside the CDR3, the full variable domain is DTGVSQNPRHKITKRGQNVTFRCDPISEHNRLYWYRQTLGQGPEFLTYFQNEAQLEKSRLLSDRFSAERPKGSFSTLEIQRTEQGDSAMYLCASSPPGVLWYGYTFGSGTRLTVV.

Comment on this clonotype: This CDR3 fails to terminate in the conserved phenylalanine or tryptophan, so it likely reflects a read error. The CDR3 region is CASRLKGIYSYEQYL. The CDR3 bases are TGCGCCAGCAGGTTAAAGGGGATATACTCCTACGAGCAGTACCTC. The rearrangement joins TRBV5-1 to TRBJ2-7; maybe TRBD1 (5 bases). In germline, CDR1 is SGHRS, CDR2 YFSETQ. V lost 5 bases and J lost 0, with 15 bases in between. The CDR3 has 15 residues.

In its sample, this clonotype was seen a few times. The chain employs TRBV28 and TRBJ2-3; D remains ambiguous. V dropped 6 bases and J dropped 0 bases, with 22 bases sitting between them. This CDR3 contains 18 residues. CDR1 and CDR2 from the germline V gene are MDHEN and SYDVKM. In nucleotides, the CDR3 is TGTGCCAGCAGCTGGGCTTGGGCCGTCCCAGCTAGCACAGATACGCAGTATTTT. The encoded protein is CASSWAWAVPASTDTQYF.

The rearrangement uses TRBV10-3 and TRBJ2-5; 8 positions match TRBD1. The germline CDR1 and CDR2 sequences are ENHRY and SYGVKD. The CDR3 has 14 residues. V gave up 6 bases and J gave up 1 base; unmatched junction bases: 4. This chain's CDR3 is CAISSRGLQETQYF. CDR3 nucleotide sequence: TGTGCCATCAGCAGCAGGGGGCTCCAAGAGACCCAGTACTTC.

V is TRBV29-1 and J is TRBJ1-1, with D maybe TRBD1 (5 bases). Trimming took off 5 bases at V and 1 base at J, with 8 bases between the two ends. Looked up from germline, CDR1 is SQVTM and CDR2 is ANQGSEA. This CDR3 has 12 residues. The DNA for the CDR3 is TGCAGCGTTACAGGAGCGAACACTGAAGCTTTCTTT. Its protein product is CSVTGANTEAFF.

CDR3 amino acids: CASTQPTANTEAFF. CDR3 coding DNA: TGTGCCAGCACCCAACCTACAGCAAACACTGAAGCTTTCTTT. The genes are TRBV2 and TRBJ1-1; D not resolved. The CDR3 contains 14 residues. The germline CDR1 and CDR2 sequences are SNHLY and FYNNEI. V was cut by 7 bases and J by 2 bases, with 14 bases left in between. Supplemented by reference TRBV2 and TRBJ1-1, the full variable domain reads EPEVTQTPSHQVTQMGQEVILRCVPISNHLYFYWYRQILGQKVEFLVSFYNNEISEKSEIFDDQFSVERPDGSNFTLKIRSTKLEDSAMYFCASTQPTANTEAFFGQGTRLTVV.

The chain uses TRBV20-1 and TRBJ1-4; maybe TRBD1 (6 bases). The CDR3 has 12 amino acids. From germline, CDR1 is DFQATT and CDR2 SNEGSKA (reference sequence). With 2 bases removed from V and 6 bases from J, the gap between germline ends came to 7 bases. This CDR3 reads CSARPGDEKLFF. The CDR3 nucleotides read TGCAGTGCTAGACCAGGGGATGAAAAACTGTTTTTT.

Comment on this clonotype: One base away lies a much larger clone, so this may be a sequencing read error. The chain uses TRBV20-1 and TRBJ1-4; TRBD1 might be the D (5 bases). Germline values: CDR1 DFQATT, CDR2 SNEGSKA (reference sequence). The CDR3 spans 15 residues. The CDR3 bases are TGCAGTGCTAGAGTTCTCGGGGGTGGGGATGAAAAACTGTCTTTT. Translation: CSARVLGGGDEKLSF.

The chain carries TRBV7-9 and TRBJ1-2, with 9 bases fitting TRBD1. V trimming: 9 bases; J trimming: 4 bases; junction bases outside the gene matches: 9. Per germline, CDR1 SEHNR and CDR2 FQNEAQ (reference sequence). This CDR3 contains 14 residues. CDR3 loop: CASSPRTGAYGYTF. In nucleotides, the CDR3 is TGTGCCAGTAGTCCAAGGACAGGGGCCTATGGCTACACCTTC.

This clonotype was counted many times. The chain links TRBV7-2 to TRBJ1-2; D not resolved. Deletions cut 5 bases from V and 5 bases from J, with 27 bases between. Germline V gene lookup returns CDR1 SGHTA and CDR2 FQGNSA. The CDR3 runs to 18 residues. CDR3: CASSDKEAYGYRVYGYTF. The CDR3 nucleotides are TGTGCCAGCAGCGACAAAGAAGCGTACGGGTATAGGGTTTATGGCTACACCTTC.

On this clonotype itself: Compared with germline, one end of the junction differs, possibly owing to a read error. The chain is built from TRBV15 and TRBJ2-7; either TRBD1 or TRBD2 may fit D (5 bases each). The CDR3 length is 15 residues. CDR1 LNHNV and CDR2 YYDKDF come from the germline V gene (reference sequence). The CDR3: CATSSLDPDTSKGGF. Here the CDR3 DNA reads TGTGCCACCAGCAGCTTGGACCCGGACACCTCGAAAGGAGGCTTC.

This clonotype was picked up many times. Sequence at one end of the junction differs from germline and may be a read error. The V call is TRBV6-1, the J call TRBJ1-6; 10 nucleotides align to TRBD1. This CDR3 is built from 13 residues. The germline V gene has CDR1 MNHNS and CDR2 SASEGT. The CDR3 spells CASSAMGQGSSRF. The CDR3 nucleotides read TGTGCCAGCAGTGCCATGGGACAGGGGTCCTCCCGGTTT.

This clonotype showed up many times. The chain carries TRBV24-1 and TRBJ2-5; 13 bases are shared with TRBD2. This CDR3 is built from 16 residues. Trimming at V came to 2 bases and at J to 1 base, leaving 0 bases not matched to a gene. From germline, CDR1 is KGHDR and CDR2 SFDVKD. The CDR3 coding sequence is TGTGCCACCAGTGATTGGACTAGCGGGGGCCAAGAGACCCAGTACTTC. This encodes CATSDWTSGGQETQYF.

There are many counts of this clonotype. This chain uses TRBV2 with TRBJ1-1, with D perhaps matching TRBD1 (5 bases). The CDR3 is made up of 14 amino acids. Germline values: CDR1 SNHLY, CDR2 FYNNEI. With 1 base removed from V and 3 bases from J, the gap between germline ends came to 9 bases. The CDR3 loop reads CASSEGIGDTEAFF. CDR3 coding DNA: TGTGCCAGCAGTGAAGGAATAGGGGACACTGAAGCTTTCTTT.

A remark on this clonotype: One end of the junction varies from germline; a read error may be responsible. The chain has TRBV7-2 and TRBJ2-5, with TRBD1 identical over 7 bases. This CDR3 contains 12 residues. CDR1 and CDR2 from the germline V gene are SGHTA and FQGNSA. Here the CDR3 reads CASTGQQETRYF. Written as DNA, the CDR3 is TGTGCCAGCACGGGACAGCAAGAGACCCGGTACTTC.

Worth noting for this clonotype: A much larger clone differs by one base, so this may be a read error. The V and J genes are TRBV6-1 and TRBJ1-1; D uncertain. The germline gives CDR1 MNHNS, CDR2 SASEGT. This CDR3 spans 11 amino acids. The CDR3: CASAGNTKAFF. Here the CDR3 DNA reads TGTGCCAGTGCCGGGAACACTAAAGCTTTCTTT.

This chain connects TRBV7-3 to TRBJ1-1, with 7 bases matching TRBD1. The V gene's germline CDR1 is SGHTA and CDR2 FQGTGA. Losses at the gene ends were 2 bases for V and 1 base for J; bases not matched to a gene: 4. The CDR3 is made up of 15 amino acids. This chain's CDR3 is CASSLWGQKNTEAFF. Here the CDR3 DNA reads TGTGCCAGCAGCTTATGGGGACAGAAGAACACTGAAGCTTTCTTT.

This chain joins TRBV24-1 and TRBJ1-2, with a tentative D call TRBD1 (6 bases). This CDR3 has 15 amino acids. V was clipped by 5 bases and J by 8 bases, with 20 bases between them. Germline CDR1 and CDR2: KGHDR and SFDVKD. CDR3 sequence (DNA): TGTGCCACCAGTGGTATTGGGGGGGCCCGTGAAGGCTACACCTTC. It codes for CATSGIGGAREGYTF.

The gene calls are TRBV5-1 and TRBJ2-7; 8 bases map to TRBD1. The CDR3 covers 14 residues. In germline, CDR1 is SGHRS, CDR2 YFSETQ. J lost 5 bases, V lost 1 base, and 5 bases had no gene match. The CDR3 loop reads CASSLRDRTHEQYF. CDR3 DNA: TGCGCCAGCAGCTTGAGGGACAGGACCCACGAGCAGTACTTC.

This clonotype was detected many times. V is TRBV7-9 and J is TRBJ2-2; D unclear. V was shortened by 8 bases and J by 0 bases, with 16 bases between the two germline ends. The CDR3 extends over 16 amino acids. Germline lookup yields CDR1 SEHNR and CDR2 FQNEAQ (reference sequence). CDR3: CASSQHGGANTGELFF. The CDR3 coding sequence is TGTGCCAGCTCCCAACACGGCGGAGCGAACACCGGGGAGCTGTTTTTT.

The table lists this clonotype with many counts. The gene calls are TRBV6-5 and TRBJ1-1; D is unresolved. V gave up 7 bases and J gave up 6 bases, with 24 bases separating them. Germline V CDR1 and CDR2: MNHEY, SVGAGI. This CDR3 spans 16 amino acids. The chain's CDR3 is CASKALWETDIPEAFF. The CDR3, as DNA: TGTGCCAGCAAGGCTCTGTGGGAAACGGATATCCCTGAAGCTTTCTTT.

This clonotype was seen once. The CDR3 reads CASSFPGHPVTGELFF. The CDR3 bases are TGTGCCAGCAGTTTTCCGGGCCACCCGGTTACCGGGGAGCTGTTTTTT. V gene TRBV7-3 combines with J gene TRBJ2-2; D is undetermined. The CDR3 covers 16 residues. The germline V gene has CDR1 SGHTA and CDR2 FQGTGA. Between the trimmed V and J ends, which lost 6 bases and 5 bases, there was a span of 19 bases.

This clonotype was seen many times. The chain links TRBV28 to TRBJ1-5; D gene ambiguous. CDR3 length: 14 residues. The V gene's germline CDR1 is MDHEN and CDR2 SYDVKM. V was pared by 7 bases and J by 0 bases, with 10 bases between. CDR3 nucleotides: TGTGCCAGCAAGTCTTCCTATAGCAATCAGCCCCAGCATTTT. It translates to CASKSSYSNQPQHF.